This TCR beta chain originates from a study of T cells in Graves' hyperthyroidism and ophthalmopathy. This clonotype was picked up one time. The ends lost 5 bases at V and 6 bases at J; junction bases unmatched: 4. This CDR3 is 14 amino acids long. Germline CDR1 SGHTA, CDR2 FQGNSA. Researchers amplified the TCR beta CDR3 regions from RNA transcripts. Researchers ran a first-round RT-PCR on the TCR CDR3 using the HTBI primer set. One entry per CDR3 protein, called by TCRdb with MiXCR from the multiplex PCR reads. The repertoire has some 560,000 distinct CDR3 sequences, 15% to 19% of them found once; the top ten carry around 7.5%.

This sequence originates from a woman aged 30 to 39 with Graves' hyperthyroidism. Sequenced material: blood. The chain couples TRBV7-2 to TRBJ2-7; 13 nucleotides align to TRBD2. CDR3 sequence reads: CASSTGLAGPEQYF. DNA of the CDR3: TGTGCCAGCAGCACGGGACTAGCGGGACCCGAGCAGTACTTC.